This T cell receptor (gamma chain) was captured in a study of Vδ1+ human thymocytes. Findings and limits, study-wide: Bulk data may be misread because of unexpected Vdelta2 sequences. Thymic TRG and TRD repertoires appeared highly polyclonal.

The CDR3 covers 12 residues. Germline V CDR1 and CDR2: GITISATS, ISYDGTV (reference sequence). With 0 bases clipped from V and 7 bases from J, the junction kept 3 bases outside the gene matches. This clone was counted a few times. What it recognizes is unknown. Other DNA sequences from this sample encode an identical CDR3 as well. The template was reverse-transcribed extracted RNA. Multiplex PCR used pooled V-gene forward primers and a constant-region reverse primer to amplify CDR3s. TCRdb fed the multiplex PCR reads to CATT. There are approximately 11,000 gamma-chain clones in the sample; about 40% occur only once, and 1.5% to 2% lies in the top ten.

The chain has TRGV9 and TRGJ1 or TRGJ2. The TCR was taken from a boy under two years old who had congenital heart surgery. Sequencing used Vdelta1+ gamma-delta thymocytes from the thymus. Subset given: FACS-sorted CD3+ TCRalphabeta- TCRVdelta1+ TCRVdelta2- thymocytes. The CDR3 nucleotides are TGTGCCTTGTGGGAGGTGTGGTATAAGAAACTCTTT. Encoded protein: CALWEVWYKKLF.